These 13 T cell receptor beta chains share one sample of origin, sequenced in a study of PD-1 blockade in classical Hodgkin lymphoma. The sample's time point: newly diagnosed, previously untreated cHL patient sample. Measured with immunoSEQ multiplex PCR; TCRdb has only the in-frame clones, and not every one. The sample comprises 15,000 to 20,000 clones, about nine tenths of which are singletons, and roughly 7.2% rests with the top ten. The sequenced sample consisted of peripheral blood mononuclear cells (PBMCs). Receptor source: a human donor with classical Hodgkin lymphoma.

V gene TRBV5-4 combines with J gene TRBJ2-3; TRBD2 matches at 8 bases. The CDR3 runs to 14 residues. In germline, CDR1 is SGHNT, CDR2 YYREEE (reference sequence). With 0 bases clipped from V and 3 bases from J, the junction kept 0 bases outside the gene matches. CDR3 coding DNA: TGTGCCAGCAGCTTGGCGGGGGGGACAGATACGCAGTATTTT. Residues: CASSLAGGTDTQYF. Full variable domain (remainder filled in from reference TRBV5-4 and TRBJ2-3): ETGVTQSPTHLIKTRGQQVTLRCSSQSGHNTVSWYQQALGQGPQFIFQYYREEENGRGNFPPRFSGLQFPNYSSELNVNALELDDSALYLCASSLAGGTDTQYFGPGTRLTVL.

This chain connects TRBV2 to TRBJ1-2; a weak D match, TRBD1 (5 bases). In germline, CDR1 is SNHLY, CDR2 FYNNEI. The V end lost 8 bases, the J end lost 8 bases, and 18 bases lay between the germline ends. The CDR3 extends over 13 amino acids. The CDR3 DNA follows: TGTGCCAGCTATTATACGGGGGTCCAGGGCTACACCTTC. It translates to CASYYTGVQGYTF.

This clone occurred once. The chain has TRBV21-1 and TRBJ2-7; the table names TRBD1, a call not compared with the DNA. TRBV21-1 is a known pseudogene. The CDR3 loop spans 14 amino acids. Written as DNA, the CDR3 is TGTGCCAGCAGCAAAGGGAGAGGGGGCTCCGAGCAGTACTTC. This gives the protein CASSKGRGGSEQYF.

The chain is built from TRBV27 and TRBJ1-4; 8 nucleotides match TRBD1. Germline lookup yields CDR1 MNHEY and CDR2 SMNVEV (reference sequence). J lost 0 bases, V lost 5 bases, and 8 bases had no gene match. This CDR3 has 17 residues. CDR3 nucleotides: TGTGCCAGCAGTCTAGGACAGGGAGATTCAACTAATGAAAAACTGTTTTTT. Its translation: CASSLGQGDSTNEKLFF.

CDR3 DNA: TGTGCCAGCAGGGCTGACGACAATGAGCAGTTCTTC. This encodes CASRADDNEQFF. The rearrangement links TRBV2 to TRBJ2-1; D not certain. The V and J ends lost 6 bases and 5 bases respectively, with 8 bases between them. Germline loops: CDR1 SNHLY, CDR2 FYNNEI. The CDR3 loop spans 12 amino acids.

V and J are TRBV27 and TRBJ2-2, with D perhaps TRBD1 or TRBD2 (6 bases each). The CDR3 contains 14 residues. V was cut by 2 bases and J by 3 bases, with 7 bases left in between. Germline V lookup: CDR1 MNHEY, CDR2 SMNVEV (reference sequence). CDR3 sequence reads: CASSLRGDTGELFF. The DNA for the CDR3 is TGTGCCAGCAGTTTAAGGGGGGACACCGGGGAGCTGTTTTTT.

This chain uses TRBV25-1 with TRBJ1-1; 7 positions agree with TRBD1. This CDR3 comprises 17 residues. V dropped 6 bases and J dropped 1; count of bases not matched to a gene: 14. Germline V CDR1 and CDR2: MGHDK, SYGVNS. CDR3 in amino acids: CASSTPRGAGGNTEAFF. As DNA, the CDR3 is TGTGCCAGCAGCACCCCCAGGGGGGCAGGGGGGAACACTGAAGCTTTCTTT.

The CDR3 loop is CASSLSNRGPGYGYTF. The DNA of the CDR3 is TGTGCCAGCAGCTTGAGCAACAGGGGGCCTGGATATGGCTACACCTTC. This chain uses TRBV5-6 with TRBJ1-2, with 9 bases matching TRBD1. CDR1 and CDR2 (germline): SGHDT, YYEEEE. V was pared by 1 base and J by 5 bases, with 9 bases of the junction left unmatched. This CDR3 is 16 amino acids long.

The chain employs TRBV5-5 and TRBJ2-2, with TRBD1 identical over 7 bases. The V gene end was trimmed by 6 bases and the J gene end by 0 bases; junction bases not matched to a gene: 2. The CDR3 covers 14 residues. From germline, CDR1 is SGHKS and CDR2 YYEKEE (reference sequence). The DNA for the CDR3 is TGTGCCAGCACTGGGACAGCGAACACCGGGGAGCTGTTTTTT. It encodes CASTGTANTGELFF.

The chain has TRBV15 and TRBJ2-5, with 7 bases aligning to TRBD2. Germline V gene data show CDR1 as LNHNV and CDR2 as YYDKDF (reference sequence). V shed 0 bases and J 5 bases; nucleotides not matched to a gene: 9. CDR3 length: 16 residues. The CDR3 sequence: CATSRDRGGGVETQYF. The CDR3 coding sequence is TGTGCCACCAGCAGAGATCGCGGGGGTGGAGTGGAGACCCAGTACTTC.

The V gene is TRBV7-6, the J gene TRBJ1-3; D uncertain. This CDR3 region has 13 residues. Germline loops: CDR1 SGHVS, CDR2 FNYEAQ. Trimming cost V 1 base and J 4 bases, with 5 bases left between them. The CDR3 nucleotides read TGTGCCAGCAGCTTAGAAGCAGGAAACACCATATATTTT. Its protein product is CASSLEAGNTIYF.

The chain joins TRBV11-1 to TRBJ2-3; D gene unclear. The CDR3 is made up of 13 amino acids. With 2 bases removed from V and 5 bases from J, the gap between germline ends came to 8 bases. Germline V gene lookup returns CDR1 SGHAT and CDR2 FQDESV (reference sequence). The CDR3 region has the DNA TGTGCCAGCAGCTTACTCTTCGGAGATACGCAGTATTTT. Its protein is CASSLLFGDTQYF.

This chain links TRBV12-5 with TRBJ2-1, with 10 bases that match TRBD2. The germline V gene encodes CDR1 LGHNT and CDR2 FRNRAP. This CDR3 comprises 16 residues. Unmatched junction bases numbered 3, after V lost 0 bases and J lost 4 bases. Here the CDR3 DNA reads TGTGCTAGTGGTTTGGTAAGGACTAGCGGATACAATGAGCAGTTCTTC. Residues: CASGLVRTSGYNEQFF.